Each of the 17 T cell receptor beta chains below was sequenced from the same sample in a study of T-cell memory formation after mild COVID-19. Using its own MiXCR run on the 5' RACE reads, TCRdb lists one record per CDR3 protein. The table has approximately 500,000 distinct CDR3 sequences, around a quarter seen once; the top ten hold around 12%. The specimen was PBMCs or a T cell subset sorted from them (not recorded which). The receptors derive from an adult woman who had mild COVID-19 (a few samples of this study predate the infection). Cell type and time point are not known.

V is TRBV12-3 or TRBV12-4 and J is TRBJ2-2, with D maybe TRBD1 (6 bases). The CDR3 is 15 amino acids. V was trimmed by 2 bases and J by 1 base, leaving 8 bases between them. CDR3 sequence: CASSLRTVNTGELFF. The CDR3 coding sequence is TGTGCCAGCAGTTTAAGGACAGTGAACACCGGGGAGCTGTTTTTT.

This clonotype has more than one count but fewer than ten. This chain joins TRBV19 and TRBJ1-2; possibly TRBD1 for D (5 bases). V was clipped by 6 bases and J by 2 bases, with 13 bases between them. CDR3 length: 14 residues. Germline V gene sequence: CDR1 LNHDA, CDR2 SQIVND (reference sequence). CDR3 sequence: CASSPGSLNYGYTF. The CDR3, as DNA: TGTGCCAGTAGCCCAGGGTCTCTGAACTATGGCTACACCTTC.

This CDR3 reads CASSFTSGGPSYNEQFF. The CDR3 region has the DNA TGTGCCAGCAGCTTTACTAGCGGGGGACCTTCCTACAATGAGCAGTTCTTC. The chain links TRBV7-9 to TRBJ2-1; 11 nucleotides align to TRBD2. This CDR3 is 17 amino acids long. Germline lookup yields CDR1 SEHNR and CDR2 FQNEAQ (reference sequence). J lost 1 base, V lost 3 bases, and 5 bases had no gene match.

This clonotype was recorded a few times. CDR3 bases: TGTGCCAGCAGTTTCGGACCGGGACAGGGGGCCGGGCAGCCCCAGCATTTT. This gives the protein CASSFGPGQGAGQPQHF. The V and J genes are TRBV12-3 or TRBV12-4 and TRBJ1-5; 12 nucleotides agree with TRBD1. V was pared by 3 bases and J by 7 bases, with 10 bases of the junction left unmatched. The CDR3 length is 17 residues.

This clonotype was detected a few times. The gene calls are TRBV12-3 or TRBV12-4 and TRBJ2-1; D is possibly TRBD2 (6 bases). Trimming cost V 6 bases and J 0 bases, with 21 bases left between them. The CDR3 length is 18 residues. This CDR3 reads CASSGLSVEGSSYNEQFF. Here the CDR3 DNA reads TGTGCCAGCAGCGGCCTCTCCGTGGAGGGCAGCTCCTACAATGAGCAGTTCTTC.

This clonotype was counted between two and nine times. The V call is TRBV15, the J call TRBJ2-5, with 8 bases lining up with TRBD2. The CDR3 length is 15 residues. V shed 5 bases, J shed 4 bases, and the junction held 9 bases outside the gene matches. Per germline, CDR1 LNHNV and CDR2 YYDKDF (reference sequence). CDR3 DNA sequence: TGTGCCACCAGCGTCGGGGGGGCGGGCCTAGAGACCCAGTACTTC. It codes for CATSVGGAGLETQYF.

The chain couples TRBV29-1 to TRBJ1-2, with 7 positions matching TRBD1. The CDR3 has 12 amino acids. The V gene end was trimmed by 3 bases and the J gene end by 5 bases; junction bases not matched to a gene: 3. In germline, CDR1 is SQVTM, CDR2 ANQGSEA. The CDR3 is CSVDRGAYGYTF. The CDR3 nucleotides are TGCAGCGTTGACAGGGGGGCGTATGGCTACACCTTC. Full variable domain (outside the CDR3, taken from reference TRBV29-1 and TRBJ1-2): SAVISQKPSRDICQRGTSLTIQCQVDSQVTMMFWYRQQPGQSLTLIATANQGSEATYESGFVIDKFPISRPNLTFSTLTVSNMSPEDSSIYLCSVDRGAYGYTFGSGTRLTVV.

This rearrangement joins TRBV29-1 to TRBJ2-7, with 11 bases that match TRBD1. Germline V gene data show CDR1 as SQVTM and CDR2 as ANQGSEA. The CDR3 spans 12 residues. After removal of 7 bases from V and 11 bases from J, the junction contained 10 bases not matched to a gene. The CDR3 nucleotides are TGCAGCGCCGGGAATCCGGGACAGGGGGAGTACTTC. Translating gives CSAGNPGQGEYF.

This chain connects TRBV7-6 to TRBJ2-2; 7 nucleotides align to TRBD2. This CDR3 has 17 amino acids. CDR1 is SGHVS and CDR2 is FNYEAQ in the germline V gene. The V gene end was trimmed by 1 base and the J gene end by 4 bases; junction bases not matched to a gene: 9. This CDR3 reads CASSLDGRGSGTGELFF. CDR3 DNA: TGTGCCAGCAGCTTAGATGGTCGCGGGAGCGGCACCGGGGAGCTGTTTTTT.

V is TRBV18 and J is TRBJ2-7; the D gene is possibly TRBD1 (6 bases). V was clipped by 4 bases and J by 7 bases, with 14 bases between them. This CDR3 is built from 13 residues. CDR1 and CDR2 from the germline V gene are KGHSH and LQKENI. As DNA, the CDR3 is TGTGCCAGCTCACGGGGATCAGGGGAAGAGCAGTACTTC. Its protein product is CASSRGSGEEQYF.

In this sample, this clonotype turned up a few times. The chain joins TRBV4-3 to TRBJ2-2, with 9 bases matching TRBD2. With 0 bases clipped from V and 4 bases from J, the junction kept 3 bases outside the gene matches. This CDR3 is 16 amino acids long. The germline CDR1 and CDR2 sequences are LGHNA and YSLEER. The chain's CDR3 is CASSQEGLAPTGELFF. CDR3 nucleotides: TGCGCCAGCAGCCAAGAGGGACTAGCTCCCACCGGGGAGCTGTTTTTT.

This clonotype occurred a few times. V gene TRBV20-1 combines with J gene TRBJ2-4; D is unresolved. This CDR3 has 11 residues. CDR1 and CDR2 (germline): DFQATT, SNEGSKA (reference sequence). V was trimmed by 3 bases and J by 13 bases, leaving 13 bases between them. For the CDR3, the DNA is TGCAGTGCTAGGGACGCCGCCCTACAGTACTTC. Translating gives CSARDAALQYF.

The V gene is TRBV12-3 or TRBV12-4, the J gene TRBJ1-1; no clear D. The CDR3 sequence is 16 residues long. Trimming cost V 3 bases and J 1 base, with 15 bases left between them. The CDR3 sequence is CASSLSGGRRNTEAFF. The CDR3 DNA reads TGTGCCAGCAGTTTGAGTGGAGGACGGAGGAACACTGAAGCTTTCTTT.

In this sample, this clonotype turned up a few times. This sequence joins TRBV4-3 and TRBJ2-7; TRBD1 matches 12 bases. With 1 base clipped from V and 5 bases from J, the junction kept 3 bases outside the gene matches. Looked up from germline, CDR1 is LGHNA and CDR2 is YSLEER. This CDR3 comprises 15 residues. CDR3 sequence reads: CASSQAGQGANEQYF. DNA of the CDR3: TGCGCCAGCAGCCAAGCGGGACAGGGGGCAAACGAGCAGTACTTC.

The V and J genes are TRBV5-1 and TRBJ1-1; 10 bases agree with TRBD1. Trimming removed 5 bases from V and 4 bases from J; junction bases left unmatched: 2. CDR1 is SGHRS, CDR2 YFSETQ, per germline. This CDR3 has 13 residues. CDR3 in amino acids: CASSGTGATEAFF. The DNA of the CDR3 is TGCGCCAGCAGTGGGACAGGGGCCACTGAAGCTTTCTTT. Full variable domain (remainder filled in from reference TRBV5-1 and TRBJ1-1): KAGVTQTPRYLIKTRGQQVTLSCSPISGHRSVSWYQQTPGQGLQFLFEYFSETQRNKGNFPGRFSGRQFSNSRSEMNVSTLELGDSALYLCASSGTGATEAFFGQGTRLTVV.

The J gene is TRBJ2-1, the V gene TRBV5-5, with D maybe TRBD2 (6 bases). Per germline, CDR1 SGHKS and CDR2 YYEKEE (reference sequence). V was trimmed by 4 bases and J by 4 bases, leaving 12 bases between them. The CDR3 has 14 residues. The CDR3 bases are TGTGCCAGCAGCACCGGGACTTATTACAATGAGCAGTTCTTC. Its translation: CASSTGTYYNEQFF.

This clonotype was counted between two and nine times. The chain recombines TRBV7-2 with TRBJ2-7, with a tentative D call TRBD1 (6 bases). Germline V lookup: CDR1 SGHTA, CDR2 FQGNSA. V lost 2 bases and J lost 2, with 13 bases in between. The CDR3 contains 15 residues. CDR3 loop: CASSLRPQGPYEQYF. Written as DNA, the CDR3 is TGTGCCAGCAGCTTAAGGCCCCAGGGGCCCTACGAGCAGTACTTC. Together with reference TRBV7-2 and TRBJ2-7, the CDR3 gives the full variable domain: GAGVSQSPSNKVTEKGKDVELRCDPISGHTALYWYRQSLGQGLEFLIYFQGNSAPDKSGLPSDRFSAERTGGSVSTLTIQRTQQEDSAVYLCASSLRPQGPYEQYFGPGTRLTVT.